The present T cell receptor beta chain was sequenced within a study of beta chain features in type 1 diabetes. Study overall: Nearly 110,000,000 sorted cells were examined across all samples. Study observations and caveats: The study notes PCR might favor shorter templates equally in patients and controls. Within patients, naive, central memory and Treg TCRB repertoires seemed more similar than within healthy donors.

Germline CDR1 LNHNV, CDR2 YYDKDF (reference sequence). Trimming took 3 bases from V and 9 from J, leaving 23 bases between them. The CDR3 contains 16 residues. There are a few counts of this clone. What it binds is not known. As every portion of the isolated RNA was reverse transcribed, the sequencing read expressed TCRB transcripts. This table comes from immunoSEQ multiplex PCR, and its TCRdb copy is limited to in-frame clones, with some not included. The repertoire includes a few hundred thousand clones, approximately 31% of them detected once, and around 0.065% sits in the top ten. This receptor was obtained from a man aged 18 to 29 in good health. The specimen sequenced was naive CD4+ T cells from blood. The chain recombines TRBV15 with TRBJ2-5; a possible D gene is TRBD1 (5 bases). In DNA, the CDR3 is TGTGCCACCAGCAGTCTCCCCCAGGGTCCCCTTAGGTCCCAGTACTTC. Amino acid sequence: CATSSLPQGPLRSQYF.